Following are 2 T cell receptor beta chains from one sample sequenced in a study of ipilimumab plus nivolumab after autologous stem cell transplantation. Profiled with immunoSEQ multiplex PCR; TCRdb holds only in-frame clones, not every one. Of about 20,000 clones detected, 70% to 80% appear once; the ten largest clones hold 23%. The sample in question was PBMCs, obtained in a trial of ipilimumab plus nivolumab as post-transplant consolidation. The receptors here all came from a male donor with diffuse large B-cell lymphoma.

The table lists this clone with a few counts. The J gene is TRBJ2-5, the V gene TRBV4-1, with TRBD2 as a possible D gene (6 bases). Germline V CDR1 and CDR2: MGHRA, YSYEKL. This CDR3 has 15 residues. The V end was cut by 0 bases, the J end by 5 bases, with 13 bases between. The CDR3 region has the DNA TGCGCCAGCAGCCAAGAGGAGGGAGCGGTGGAGACCCAGTACTTC. Translated: CASSQEEGAVETQYF.

This sequence joins TRBV5-1 and TRBJ2-1, with 8 bases fitting TRBD1. After removal of 1 base from V and 2 bases from J, the junction contained 8 bases not matched to a gene. Germline V gene sequence: CDR1 SGHRS, CDR2 YFSETQ. The CDR3 is 17 amino acids. CDR3: CASSLTGQGSTYNEQFF. The CDR3 coding sequence is TGCGCCAGCAGCTTGACCGGACAGGGTAGCACCTACAATGAGCAGTTCTTC.